This TCR beta chain was captured in a study of human T cells and chemical hapten exposure. The sample's time point: patch test 2, 6 weeks after DPC sensitization. The treatment denotes: therapeutic diphenylcyclopropenone sensitization with weekly scalp DPC. Ahead of each patch test application, blood was drawn. Source study methods: Sampled TCR counts reached a median of 95,638 per sample, with values ranging from roughly 23,224 to 700,000. TCRdb reprocessed the RACE reads with MiXCR, giving one entry per CDR3 protein. The V and J calls shown here were made by TCRdb, not taken from the authors' results. Here the sample spans more than 110,000 distinct CDR3 sequences, 12% being singletons. This clonotype was seen at least ten times. V was trimmed by 3 bases and J by 4 bases, leaving 13 bases between them. Germline loops: CDR1 DFQATT, CDR2 SNEGSKA (reference sequence). The CDR3 is 14 amino acids.

The clonotype was recovered from a woman aged 45-65 years with alopecia areata. Some clones in this sample may be carry-over from other donors' samples. Source: whole blood, taken in connection with sensitization to the hapten diphenylcyclopropenone (DPC). The J gene is TRBJ1-5, the V gene TRBV20-1; possible D gene TRBD1, 6 bases. CDR3 nucleotides: TGCAGTGCTAGGGGCTGGGGGGCGAATCAGCCCCAGCATTTT. Protein product: CSARGWGANQPQHF.